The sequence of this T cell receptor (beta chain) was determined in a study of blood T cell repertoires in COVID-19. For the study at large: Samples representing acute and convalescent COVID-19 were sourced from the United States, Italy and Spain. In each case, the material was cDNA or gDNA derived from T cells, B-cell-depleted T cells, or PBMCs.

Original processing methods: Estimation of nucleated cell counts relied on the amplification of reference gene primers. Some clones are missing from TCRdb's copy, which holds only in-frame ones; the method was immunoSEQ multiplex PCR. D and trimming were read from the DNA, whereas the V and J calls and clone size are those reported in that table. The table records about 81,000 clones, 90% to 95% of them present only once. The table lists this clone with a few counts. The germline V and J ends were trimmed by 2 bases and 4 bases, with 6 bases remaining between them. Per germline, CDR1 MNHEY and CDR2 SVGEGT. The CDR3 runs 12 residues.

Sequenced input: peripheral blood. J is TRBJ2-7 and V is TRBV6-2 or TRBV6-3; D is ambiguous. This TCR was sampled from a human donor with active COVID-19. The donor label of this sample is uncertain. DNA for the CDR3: TGTGCCAGCAGTTACCAGGCATACGAGCAGTACTTC. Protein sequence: CASSYQAYEQYF.